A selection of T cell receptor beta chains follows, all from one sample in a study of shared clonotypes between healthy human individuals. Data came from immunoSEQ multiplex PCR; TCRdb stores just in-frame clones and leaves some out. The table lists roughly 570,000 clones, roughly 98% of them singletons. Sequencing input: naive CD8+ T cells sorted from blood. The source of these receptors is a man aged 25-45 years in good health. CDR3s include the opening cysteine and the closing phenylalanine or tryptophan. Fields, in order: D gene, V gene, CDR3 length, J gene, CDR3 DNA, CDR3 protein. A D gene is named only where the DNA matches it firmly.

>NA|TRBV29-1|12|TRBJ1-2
TGCAGCGTTGAAGAAGGGGGCTATGGCTACACCTTC
CSVEEGGYGYTF
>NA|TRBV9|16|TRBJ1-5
TGTGCCAGCAGTCCAGGACAGACTGGGACCAATCAGCCCCAGCATTTT
CASSPGQTGTNQPQHF
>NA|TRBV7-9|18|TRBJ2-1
TGTGCCAGCAGCTCAGAACAGGGTCGGGGGTTGGTCGGCAATGAGCAGTTCTTC
CASSSEQGRGLVGNEQFF
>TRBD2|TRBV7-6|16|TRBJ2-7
TGTGCCAGCAGCTTAGGGGGACTAGCGGGATTGGTCGAGCAGTACTTC
CASSLGGLAGLVEQYF
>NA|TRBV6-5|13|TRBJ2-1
TGTGCCAGCAGTTACAATGGGGCAGATGAGCAGTTCTTC
CASSYNGADEQFF
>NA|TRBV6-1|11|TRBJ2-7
TGTGCCAGCAGCGGGGTCTACGAGCAGTACTTC
CASSGVYEQYF
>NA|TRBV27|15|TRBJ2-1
TGTGCCAGCAGTTTGACGGGACACACGGACAATGAGCAGTTCTTC
CASSLTGHTDNEQFF
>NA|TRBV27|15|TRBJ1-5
TGTGCCAGCTCTGCGACACCATATAGCAATCAGCCCCAGCATTTT
CASSATPYSNQPQHF
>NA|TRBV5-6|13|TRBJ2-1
TGTGCCAGCAGCTCAGGATCCATCTATGAGCAGTTCTTC
CASSSGSIYEQFF
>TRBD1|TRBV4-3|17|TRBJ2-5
TGCGCCAGCAGCCAAGGGCCTCCGGGACAGGAAGGAGAGACCCAGTACTTC
CASSQGPPGQEGETQYF
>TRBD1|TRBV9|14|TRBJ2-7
TGTGCCAGCAGCGGCGGGACAGGGCCCTACGAGCAGTACTTC
CASSGGTGPYEQYF
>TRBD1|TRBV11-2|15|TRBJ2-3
TGTGCCAGCAGCTCAACCGGGACAGCATTTGAGACGCAGTATTTT
CASSSTGTAFETQYF
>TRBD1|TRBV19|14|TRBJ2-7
TGTGCCAGTAGTACCGGGACAGGGGCTTTCGAGCAGTACTTC
CASSTGTGAFEQYF
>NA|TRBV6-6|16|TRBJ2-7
TGTGCCAGCAGTTACTCCGGGCTGAGTGACTCCTACGAGCAGTACTTC
CASSYSGLSDSYEQYF
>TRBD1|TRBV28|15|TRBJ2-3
TGTGCCAGCAGGCCACAGGGGGCTAGCACAGATACGCAGTATTTT
CASRPQGASTDTQYF
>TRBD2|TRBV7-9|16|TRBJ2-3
TGTGCCAGCAGCGTCGGACTAGCGGACAAAACAGATACGCAGTATTTT
CASSVGLADKTDTQYF
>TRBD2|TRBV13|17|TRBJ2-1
TGTGCCAGCAGCACTCGGACTAGCGGGAGGATCTACAATGAGCAGTTCTTC
CASSTRTSGRIYNEQFF
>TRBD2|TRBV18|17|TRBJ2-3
TGTGCCAGCTCACCCGAGCGGGAGGGCCAGGGGCCAGATACGCAGTATTTT
CASSPEREGQGPDTQYF
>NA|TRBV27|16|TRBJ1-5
TGTGCCAGCAGTCCCCTAACGTCCATCGGGGATCAGCCCCAGCATTTT
CASSPLTSIGDQPQHF
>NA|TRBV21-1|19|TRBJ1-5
TGTGCCAGCAGCAAAGTCGAGGTGCTAGTGGACTCCTGCAATCAGCCCCAGCATTTT
CASSKVEVLVDSCNQPQHF
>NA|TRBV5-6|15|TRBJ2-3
TGTGCCAGCAGCTTGGAAGGGTTAGCGACAGATACGCAGTATTTT
CASSLEGLATDTQYF
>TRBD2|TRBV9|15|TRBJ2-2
TGTGCCAGCAGCTCGCCCGGGAGGGGAACCGGGGAGCTGTTTTTT
CASSSPGRGTGELFF
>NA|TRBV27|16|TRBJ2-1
TGTGCCAGCAGTTCAGTGGAGGGAGAGTCCTACAATGAGCAGTTCTTC
CASSSVEGESYNEQFF
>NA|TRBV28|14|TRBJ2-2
TGTGCCAGTACGTGGACAGCGAACACCGGGGAGCTGTTTTTT
CASTWTANTGELFF
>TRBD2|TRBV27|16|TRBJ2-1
TGTGCCAGCAGTCTACAAAAGCGGGAGGGCCACGATGAGCAGTTCTTC
CASSLQKREGHDEQFF